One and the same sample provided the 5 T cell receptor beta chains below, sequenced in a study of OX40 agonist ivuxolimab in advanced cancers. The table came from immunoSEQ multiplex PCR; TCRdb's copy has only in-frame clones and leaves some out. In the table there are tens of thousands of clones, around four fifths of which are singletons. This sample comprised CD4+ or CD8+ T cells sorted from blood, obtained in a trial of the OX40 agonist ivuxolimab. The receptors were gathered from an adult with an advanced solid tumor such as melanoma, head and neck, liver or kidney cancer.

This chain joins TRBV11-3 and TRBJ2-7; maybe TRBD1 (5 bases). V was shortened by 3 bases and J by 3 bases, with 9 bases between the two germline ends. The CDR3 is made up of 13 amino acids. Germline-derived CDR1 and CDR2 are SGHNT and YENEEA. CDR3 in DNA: TGTGCCAGCAGCTTCACGGACAACTACGAGCAGTACTTC. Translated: CASSFTDNYEQYF.

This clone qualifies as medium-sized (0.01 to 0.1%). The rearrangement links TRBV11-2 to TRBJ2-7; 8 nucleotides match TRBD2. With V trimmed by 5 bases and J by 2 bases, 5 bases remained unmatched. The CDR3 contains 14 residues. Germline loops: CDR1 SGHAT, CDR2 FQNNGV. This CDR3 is CASSLTSGTYEQYF. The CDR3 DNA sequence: TGTGCCAGCAGCCTAACTAGCGGAACCTACGAGCAGTACTTC.

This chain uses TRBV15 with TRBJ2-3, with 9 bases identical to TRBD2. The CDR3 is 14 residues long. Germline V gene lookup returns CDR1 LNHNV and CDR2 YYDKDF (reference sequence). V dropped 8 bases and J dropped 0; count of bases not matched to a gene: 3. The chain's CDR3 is CATRLAASTDTQYF. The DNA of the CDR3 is TGTGCCACCCGACTAGCGGCTAGCACAGATACGCAGTATTTT. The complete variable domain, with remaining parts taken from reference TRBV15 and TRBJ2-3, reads DAMVIQNPRYQVTQFGKPVTLSCSQTLNHNVMYWYQQKSSQAPKLLFHYYDKDFNNEADTPDNFQSRRPNTSFCFLDIRSPGLGDTAMYLCATRLAASTDTQYFGPGTRLTVL.

The CDR3 DNA follows: TGTGCCAGCAGCCGATCCTCTGGGGCCAACGTCCTGACTTTC. Translated: CASSRSSGANVLTF. V is TRBV7-6 and J is TRBJ2-6; no definite D call. The CDR3 sequence is 14 residues long. The V gene's germline CDR1 is SGHVS and CDR2 FNYEAQ. V lost 5 bases, J lost 0 bases, and 5 bases lay in between.

CDR3: CASSARGGGTEAFF. The CDR3 nucleotides are TGCGCCAGCAGTGCCCGGGGAGGGGGTACTGAAGCTTTCTTT. J is TRBJ1-1 and V is TRBV10-1; TRBD1 might be the D (6 bases). Per germline, CDR1 WNHNN and CDR2 SYGVQD (reference sequence). The V end was cut by 4 bases, the J end by 5 bases, with 14 bases between. The length of the CDR3 is 14 residues.